One and the same sample provided the 27 T cell receptor beta chains below, sequenced in a study of blood T cell repertoires in COVID-19. Method: immunoSEQ multiplex PCR; TCRdb's copy keeps in-frame clones and lacks some. Of 200,000 to 250,000 clones in the sample, more than 80% were seen once. The sequenced sample consisted of peripheral blood. These receptors came from a woman aged 25 to 39 with COVID-19, enrolled during active disease.

The chain employs TRBV19 and TRBJ1-2; 7 bases fit TRBD1. CDR1 LNHDA and CDR2 SQIVND come from the germline V gene (reference sequence). V shed 4 bases and J 0 bases; nucleotides not matched to a gene: 32. This CDR3 is 24 amino acids long. The DNA of the CDR3 is TGTGCCAGTAGTAGTGACACCATCAGGTCCACTACCAGATTGACAGGGAAGACTAACTATGGCTACACCTTC. This gives the protein CASSSDTIRSTTRLTGKTNYGYTF.

The gene calls are TRBV5-1 and TRBJ1-2; 11 positions agree with TRBD1. Trimming at V came to 2 bases and at J to 3 bases, leaving 3 bases not matched to a gene. Per the germline V gene, CDR1 is SGHRS and CDR2 is YFSETQ. There are 15 residues in the CDR3. The CDR3 protein is CASSFGQGADYGYTF. In DNA, the CDR3 is TGCGCCAGCAGCTTCGGACAGGGGGCCGACTATGGCTACACCTTC.

Turning to this clone: The same CDR3 can be traced to other DNA sequences in this sample. CDR3 amino acids: CASSIRDSNQPQHF. CDR3 nucleotide sequence: TGTGCCAGTAGTATCAGGGATAGCAATCAGCCCCAGCATTTT. This rearrangement joins TRBV19 to TRBJ1-5, with a tentative D call TRBD1 (5 bases). In germline, CDR1 is LNHDA, CDR2 SQIVND (reference sequence). V lost 3 bases and J lost 0, with 6 bases in between. This CDR3 comprises 14 residues.

This clone was detected only once. The chain has TRBV7-3 and TRBJ1-3; TRBD1 agrees at 9 bases. Germline V gene data show CDR1 as SGHTA and CDR2 as FQGTGA. The J segment lost 3 bases and the V segment lost 5 bases, leaving 5 bases of the junction unmatched. The CDR3 runs 15 residues. CDR3 bases: TGTGCCAGCAGCCCACAGGGGGCGCTTGGAAACACCATATATTTT. Translation: CASSPQGALGNTIYF. The full variable domain, rest sourced from reference TRBV7-3 and TRBJ1-3, is GAGVSQTPSNKVTEKGKYVELRCDPISGHTALYWYRQSLGQGPEFLIYFQGTGAADDSGLPNDRFFAVRPEGSVSTLKIQRTERGDSAVYLCASSPQGALGNTIYFGEGSWLTVV.

This rearrangement joins TRBV5-5 to TRBJ2-2; 11 bases are shared with TRBD2. The V gene's germline CDR1 is SGHKS and CDR2 YYEKEE (reference sequence). V was pared by 9 bases and J by 3 bases, with 16 bases of the junction left unmatched. The CDR3 totals 18 residues. CDR3 in amino acids: CATYSGLAGGPDTGELFF. The CDR3 nucleotides read TGTGCCACATACTCGGGGCTAGCGGGGGGCCCGGACACCGGGGAGCTGTTTTTT.

The chain carries TRBV6-1 and TRBJ1-4; 10 bases map to TRBD1. Unmatched junction bases numbered 8, after V lost 0 bases and J lost 4 bases. This CDR3 region has 18 residues. Germline values: CDR1 MNHNS, CDR2 SASEGT. DNA for the CDR3: TGTGCCAGCAGTGAAGCCCGGGACAGGGGACGATATAATGAAAAACTGTTTTTT. Translated, it gives CASSEARDRGRYNEKLFF.

The V gene is TRBV28, the J gene TRBJ2-5, with TRBD1 identical over 7 bases. After removal of 4 bases from V and 2 bases from J, the junction contained 7 bases not matched to a gene. CDR1 is MDHEN, CDR2 SYDVKM, per germline. The CDR3 is 15 amino acids. The DNA for the CDR3 is TGTGCCAGCAGTTCCCCCCGACAGGGTCAAGAGACCCAGTACTTC. It is translated as CASSSPRQGQETQYF. Complete variable domain (other parts from reference TRBV28 and TRBJ2-5): DVKVTQSSRYLVKRTGEKVFLECVQDMDHENMFWYRQDPGLGLRLIYFSYDVKMKEKGDIPEGYSVSREKKERFSLILESASTNQTSMYLCASSSPRQGQETQYFGPGTRLLVL.

The rearrangement links TRBV7-8 to TRBJ2-5; no reliable D call. With 5 bases removed from V and 5 bases from J, the gap between germline ends came to 15 bases. The germline gives CDR1 SGHVS, CDR2 FQNEAQ. This CDR3 region has 14 residues. This chain's CDR3 is CASSPSDLRETQYF. Here the CDR3 DNA reads TGTGCCAGCAGCCCATCAGACCTGAGGGAGACCCAGTACTTC.

V gene TRBV20-1 combines with J gene TRBJ2-1; D is possibly TRBD1 (5 bases). Germline V gene sequence: CDR1 DFQATT, CDR2 SNEGSKA (reference sequence). The CDR3 runs 16 residues. Trimming left V 3 bases short and J 0 bases short, with 15 bases between. CDR3 coding DNA: TGCAGTGCTAGTGCTGGGGCCCCTTCCTCCTACAATGAGCAGTTCTTC. It is translated as CSASAGAPSSYNEQFF.

The chain uses TRBV7-2 and TRBJ2-7; 10 nucleotides align to TRBD1. The CDR3 is 15 amino acids. Germline V CDR1 and CDR2: SGHTA, FQGNSA. J gave up 5 bases and V 0 bases, and 4 bases lay outside the gene matches. CDR3 nucleotides: TGTGCCAGCAGCTTAGCGGGACAGGGGCTTCACGAGCAGTACTTC. Residues: CASSLAGQGLHEQYF.

This clone has ten or more counts. Other DNA sequences of this sample code for an identical CDR3. The genes are TRBV5-4 and TRBJ1-1; 8 nucleotides line up with TRBD1. The junction had 3 bases not matched to a gene; V was cut back by 1 base and J by 4 bases. The CDR3 is made up of 14 amino acids. Germline loops: CDR1 SGHNT, CDR2 YYREEE (reference sequence). CDR3 sequence reads: CASSLTTGGTEAFF. CDR3 sequence (DNA): TGTGCCAGCAGCTTGACAACAGGGGGCACTGAAGCTTTCTTT.

The rearrangement links TRBV24-1 to TRBJ2-1, with 11 nucleotides matching TRBD2. This CDR3 comprises 12 residues. V was clipped by 6 bases and J by 11 bases; unmatched bases: 2. The germline V gene encodes CDR1 KGHDR and CDR2 SFDVKD. The DNA of the CDR3 is TGTGCCACCAGTCCTAGCGGGGGGAAGCAGTTCTTC. Encoded protein: CATSPSGGKQFF.

This clone was picked up one time. The chain recombines TRBV19 with TRBJ1-1, with a weak D call TRBD1 (5 bases). The CDR3 is 15 amino acids. Trimming took off 9 bases at V and 3 bases at J, with 20 bases between the two ends. The germline gives CDR1 LNHDA, CDR2 SQIVND (reference sequence). CDR3 sequence (DNA): TGTGCCAGCACCATGAGAGGGGACTGGGACACTGAAGCTTTCTTT. It specifies CASTMRGDWDTEAFF.

This chain uses TRBV5-6 with TRBJ2-3; 11 bases align to TRBD2. Losses at the gene ends were 4 bases for V and 2 bases for J; bases not matched to a gene: 9. This CDR3 is built from 17 residues. CDR1 is SGHDT, CDR2 YYEEEE, per germline. Here the CDR3 reads CASSKLAGAGHTDTQYF. For the CDR3, the DNA is TGTGCCAGCAGCAAACTAGCGGGGGCGGGCCACACAGATACGCAGTATTTT.

This rearrangement joins TRBV6-2 or TRBV6-3 to TRBJ2-3; TRBD2 agrees at 7 bases. The V and J ends lost 3 bases and 6 bases, in that order; junction bases with no gene match: 9. Germline V CDR1 and CDR2: MNHEY, SVGEGT. There are 15 residues in the CDR3. The CDR3 coding sequence is TGTGCCAGCAGTTATTGGCGGGAGTTGGTGGATACGCAGTATTTT. Protein: CASSYWRELVDTQYF.

V gene TRBV7-2 combines with J gene TRBJ1-6; D uncertain. Per germline, CDR1 SGHTA and CDR2 FQGNSA. The CDR3 totals 16 residues. V gave up 1 base and J gave up 9 bases, with 16 bases separating them. The CDR3 DNA sequence: TGTGCCAGCAGCTTAGAGGCAGGCGCTGGGAGTTCACCCCTCCACTTT. Its translation is CASSLEAGAGSSPLHF.

V gene TRBV27 combines with J gene TRBJ2-1; D call uncertain. Germline-derived CDR1 and CDR2 are MNHEY and SMNVEV (reference sequence). This CDR3 comprises 13 residues. The V end was cut by 8 bases, the J end by 6 bases, with 14 bases between. CDR3 in amino acids: CASSLGRVNEQFF. Written as DNA, the CDR3 is TGTGCCAGCTCCCTTGGCCGGGTCAATGAGCAGTTCTTC.

The J gene is TRBJ1-6, the V gene TRBV9; 7 nucleotides match TRBD1. V shed 4 bases, J shed 7 bases, and the junction held 11 bases outside the gene matches. The length of the CDR3 is 16 residues. Germline V CDR1 and CDR2: SGDLS, YYNGEE. For the CDR3, the DNA is TGTGCCAGCAGCCCACACACCGGGACAGAGAATTCACCCCTCCACTTT. Translated, it gives CASSPHTGTENSPLHF.

This clone was counted once. The rearrangement joins TRBV3-1 (or the pseudogene TRBV3-2) to TRBJ2-5; 7 nucleotides agree with TRBD2. This CDR3 has 15 amino acids. CDR1 and CDR2 (germline): LGHDT, YNNKEL (reference sequence). V shed 1 base and J 4 bases; nucleotides not matched to a gene: 6. The CDR3 loop is CASSQGGTTPETQYF. DNA of the CDR3: TGTGCCAGCAGCCAAGGGGGGACTACTCCAGAGACCCAGTACTTC.

The rearrangement links TRBV9 to TRBJ1-1; D unresolved. Trimming removed 3 bases at V and 1 base at J, with 10 bases between. This CDR3 region has 14 residues. In germline, CDR1 is SGDLS, CDR2 YYNGEE. DNA of the CDR3: TGTGCCAGCAGCGGAGGTGCCGGGAACACTGAAGCTTTCTTT. As protein: CASSGGAGNTEAFF.

This chain links TRBV6-1 with TRBJ1-1, with no clear D. The CDR3 is 14 amino acids. Trimming removed 3 bases at V and 4 bases at J, with 12 bases between. The germline gives CDR1 MNHNS, CDR2 SASEGT. The CDR3 here is CASSDPWEGTEAFF. In nucleotides, the CDR3 is TGTGCCAGCAGTGATCCCTGGGAGGGCACTGAAGCTTTCTTT.

The gene calls are TRBV3-1 (or the pseudogene TRBV3-2) and TRBJ1-1; possible D gene TRBD1, 5 bases. This CDR3 is 14 amino acids long. Trimming pared 2 bases from V and 8 bases from J, leaving 15 bases between. In germline, CDR1 is LGHDT, CDR2 YNNKEL (reference sequence). DNA for the CDR3: TGTGCCAGCAGCCAATGGGAAGGGGCCAGGGAAGCTTTCTTT. Translated: CASSQWEGAREAFF.

The gene calls are TRBV7-9 and TRBJ2-3; 14 nucleotides match TRBD2. This CDR3 has 16 amino acids. The germline V gene has CDR1 SEHNR and CDR2 FQNEAQ (reference sequence). After removal of 5 bases from V and 6 bases from J, the junction contained 7 bases not matched to a gene. This CDR3 reads CASSRGTSGSRDTQYF. Here the CDR3 DNA reads TGTGCCAGCAGCCGCGGGACTAGCGGGAGTAGGGATACGCAGTATTTT.

This chain uses TRBV9 with TRBJ1-2; weak D call: TRBD1 (5 bases). Germline CDR1 reads SGDLS; CDR2 reads YYNGEE. The CDR3 is 14 residues long. The germline V and J ends were trimmed by 4 bases and 4 bases, with 14 bases remaining between them. CDR3 region: CASSLGRGGYGYTF. As DNA, the CDR3 is TGTGCCAGCAGCCTGGGGAGGGGTGGCTATGGCTACACCTTC.

The chain has TRBV6-1 and TRBJ1-2, with D possibly being TRBD1 (5 bases). This CDR3 comprises 13 residues. Trimming removed 3 bases from V and 4 bases from J, with 9 bases in between. Germline V gene data show CDR1 as MNHNS and CDR2 as SASEGT. The CDR3 reads CASSETVLYGYTF. The CDR3, as DNA: TGTGCCAGCAGTGAGACAGTACTCTATGGCTACACCTTC.

The chain couples TRBV4-3 to TRBJ2-3; tentative D call: TRBD1 (6 bases). The germline V and J ends were trimmed by 3 bases and 4 bases, with 11 bases remaining between them. The CDR3 has 14 residues. Germline lookup yields CDR1 LGHNA and CDR2 YSLEER. DNA of the CDR3: TGCGCCAGCAGCCAGATAACAGGGTCAGATACGCAGTATTTT. The encoded protein is CASSQITGSDTQYF.

The chain joins TRBV6-5 to TRBJ2-2; TRBD2 aligns across 8 bases. CDR3 length equals 16 residues. The ends lost 4 bases at V and 6 bases at J; junction bases unmatched: 10. Per the germline V gene, CDR1 is MNHEY and CDR2 is SVGAGI. CDR3 amino acids: CASSLLAGFNAGELFF. In nucleotides, the CDR3 is TGTGCCAGCAGTTTGTTAGCGGGATTTAATGCCGGGGAGCTGTTTTTT.